What follows are 20 T cell receptor beta chains derived from one specimen sequenced in a study of post-analysis software for immune sequencing data. Points from the study as a whole: TRBV segments more frequent in patients than in controls numbered roughly 5 and included TRBV5-6, TRBV5-1 and TRBV20-1.

The antigens for these receptors are not known. Prepared TCR beta cDNA libraries contained unique molecular identifiers. MiXCR was run by TCRdb on the PCR reads, yielding one entry per CDR3 protein. In the table there are some 690,000 distinct CDR3 sequences, about 60% of which are singletons. The sequenced sample consisted of blood. The receptor source for this set is a girl aged 2-10 years with multiple sclerosis.

The chain recombines TRBV6-6 with TRBJ1-1, with D uncertain. The CDR3 runs to 11 residues. Looked up from germline, CDR1 is MNHNY and CDR2 is SVGAGI (reference sequence). Trimming removed 2 bases from V and 7 bases from J, with 5 bases in between. Here the CDR3 DNA reads TGTGCCAGCAGTTACCAACATGAAGCTTTCTTT. It encodes CASSYQHEAFF.

The chain combines TRBV5-1 with TRBJ2-1; 9 bases are shared with TRBD2. Germline V gives CDR1 SGHRS, CDR2 YFSETQ. This CDR3 comprises 16 residues. V dropped 1 base and J dropped 2; count of bases not matched to a gene: 4. CDR3 loop: CASSLWTSATYNEQFF. CDR3 in DNA: TGCGCCAGCAGCTTGTGGACTAGCGCGACCTACAATGAGCAGTTCTTC.

The chain joins TRBV4-3 to TRBJ1-2, with D possibly TRBD1 on 5 matching bases. Germline assignment: CDR1 LGHNA and CDR2 YSLEER. Trimming cost V 1 base and J 6 bases, with 9 bases left between them. The CDR3 consists of 13 residues. CDR3 residues: CASSQAGIDGYTF. As DNA, the CDR3 is TGCGCCAGCAGCCAAGCAGGGATCGATGGCTACACCTTC.

The rearrangement joins TRBV20-1 to TRBJ2-3; TRBD2 matches 10 bases. The germline CDR1 and CDR2 sequences are DFQATT and SNEGSKA (reference sequence). V gave up 3 bases and J gave up 7 bases; unmatched junction bases: 7. The CDR3 runs to 14 residues. In nucleotides, the CDR3 is TGCAGTGCTAGGAGCGGGGGGGCCGGAAATACGCAGTATTTT. Its translation is CSARSGGAGNTQYF.

This rearrangement joins TRBV5-5 to TRBJ2-5, with no clear D. Per germline, CDR1 SGHKS and CDR2 YYEKEE (reference sequence). The ends were cut back, 0 bases at V and 13 bases at J, with 19 bases in the middle. CDR3 size: 14 residues. The CDR3 here is CASSLAEQLYKRYF. The CDR3 coding sequence is TGTGCCAGCAGCTTGGCGGAACAGTTATACAAGCGGTACTTC.

This clonotype was seen once. The genes are TRBV3-1 and TRBJ2-7; D remains ambiguous. Germline V gene sequence: CDR1 LGHDT, CDR2 YNNKEL (reference sequence). The V and J ends lost 1 base and 3 bases respectively, with 7 bases between them. This CDR3 has 13 amino acids. The CDR3, as DNA: TGTGCCAGCAGCCAAGGTCCTTTCTACGAGCAGTACTTC. This encodes CASSQGPFYEQYF.

The V gene is TRBV7-2, the J gene TRBJ2-1, with 9 bases that match TRBD2. V shed 5 bases and J 7 bases; nucleotides not matched to a gene: 9. This CDR3 contains 15 residues. From germline, CDR1 is SGHTA and CDR2 FQGNSA. The CDR3 spells CASSPRAGGRNEQFF. The CDR3 nucleotides read TGTGCCAGCAGCCCCCGAGCGGGGGGAAGGAATGAGCAGTTCTTC.

The chain combines TRBV12-3 or TRBV12-4 with TRBJ2-1; TRBD2 is a possible D gene (7 bases). The CDR3 covers 15 residues. V was clipped by 6 bases and J by 8 bases, with 20 bases between them. The CDR3 coding sequence is TGTGCCAGCAGGCCCCTGGCGGGGGCCGGCCATGAGCAGTTCTTC. Protein product: CASRPLAGAGHEQFF.

The CDR3 coding sequence is TGTGCCGGGGGCGAGGGCAGGGCAAAAGCGGAGCTGTTTTTT. This translates into CAGGEGRAKAELFF. This chain links TRBV21-1 with TRBJ2-2; the table's D gene call, TRBD1, was not cross checked with the DNA. TRBV21-1 counts as a pseudogene. CDR3 length: 14 residues.

The CDR3: CASSLEGPGETQYF. The CDR3 DNA sequence: TGCGCCAGCAGCTTGGAGGGTCCCGGGGAGACCCAGTACTTC. The genes are TRBV5-1 and TRBJ2-5; D is undetermined. The CDR3 sequence is 14 residues long. Per germline, CDR1 SGHRS and CDR2 YFSETQ. The V gene lost 0 bases and the J gene lost 5 bases, with 11 bases spanning the gap.

This sequence joins TRBV12-3 or TRBV12-4 and TRBJ2-5; a possible D gene is TRBD2 (6 bases). V lost 6 bases to trimming and J lost 5 bases, with 16 bases between them. The CDR3 runs to 14 residues. CDR3 in amino acids: CASRGPSVGETQYF. CDR3 in DNA: TGTGCCAGCAGAGGGCCTAGCGTCGGGGAGACCCAGTACTTC.

V is TRBV27 and J is TRBJ2-1; 8 nucleotides line up with TRBD2. From germline, CDR1 is MNHEY and CDR2 SMNVEV (reference sequence). The CDR3 contains 16 residues. With V trimmed by 5 bases and J by 2 bases, 8 bases remained unmatched. CDR3 nucleotides: TGTGCCAGCAGTCGGCTCGGGACTAGTCCCTACAATGAGCAGTTCTTC. Its translation: CASSRLGTSPYNEQFF.

The chain recombines TRBV7-6 with TRBJ2-7, with 13 bases that match TRBD2. J was trimmed by 0 bases and V by 6 bases; bases with no gene match: 5. The CDR3 extends over 16 amino acids. Germline V gene data show CDR1 as SGHVS and CDR2 as FNYEAQ. The CDR3 spells CASSRGTSGDSYEQYF. In DNA, the CDR3 is TGTGCCAGCAGTCGGGGGACTAGCGGGGACTCCTACGAGCAGTACTTC.

The chain is built from TRBV12-3 or TRBV12-4 and TRBJ1-1; a possible D gene is TRBD1 (5 bases). The CDR3 spans 17 residues. The V end lost 1 base, the J end lost 1 base, and 16 bases lay between the germline ends. CDR3 residues: CASSLVGLGPQNTEAFF. The CDR3 bases are TGTGCCAGCAGTTTAGTGGGTTTGGGGCCTCAGAACACTGAAGCTTTCTTT.

The J gene is TRBJ2-1, the V gene TRBV20-1, with 12 bases identical to TRBD2. Per germline, CDR1 DFQATT and CDR2 SNEGSKA (reference sequence). This CDR3 has 13 residues. V dropped 5 bases and J dropped 6; count of bases not matched to a gene: 2. For the CDR3, the DNA is TGCAGTGCTTTACTAGCGGGAGGCAATGAGCAGTTCTTC. Its protein is CSALLAGGNEQFF.

The chain is built from TRBV5-5 and TRBJ1-5; TRBD1 might be the D (5 bases). The germline V and J ends were trimmed by 3 bases and 5 bases, with 18 bases remaining between them. Per the germline V gene, CDR1 is SGHKS and CDR2 is YYEKEE (reference sequence). This CDR3 is 16 amino acids long. The CDR3 DNA sequence: TGTGCCAGCAGCTCGATGGGTCTTCGGGACGATCAGCCCCAGCATTTT. Its protein is CASSSMGLRDDQPQHF.

The CDR3 DNA reads TGTGCCAGCAGTCCCAGCAGACAGGGGTTCGGCAATCAGCCCCAGCATTTT. Amino acids: CASSPSRQGFGNQPQHF. V is TRBV12-3 or TRBV12-4 and J is TRBJ1-5, with TRBD1 identical over 8 bases. Trimming at V came to 5 bases and at J to 2 bases, leaving 11 bases not matched to a gene. This CDR3 spans 17 amino acids.

This clonotype was recorded a few times. The chain combines TRBV27 with TRBJ1-2; D may be TRBD1 (5 bases). Trimming stripped 2 bases from V and 8 bases from J, with 15 bases between. This CDR3 is built from 14 residues. Germline V gene lookup returns CDR1 MNHEY and CDR2 SMNVEV (reference sequence). DNA of the CDR3: TGTGCCAGCAGTTTAAGGCGGCAAGGGGCAGGCTACACCTTC. It encodes CASSLRRQGAGYTF.

CDR3 in DNA: TGTGCCAGCAGTGAAGCGGGAGGCTCCTACAATGAGCAGTTCTTC. Protein product: CASSEAGGSYNEQFF. V is TRBV6-4 and J is TRBJ2-1; the match to TRBD2 covers 9 bases. From germline, CDR1 is MRHNA and CDR2 SNTAGT. J lost 0 bases, V lost 3 bases, and 0 bases had no gene match. This CDR3 has 15 amino acids.

In its sample, this clonotype was seen a few times. The chain uses TRBV5-1 and TRBJ2-4; tentative D call: TRBD2 (5 bases). The V end lost 2 bases, the J end lost 6 bases, and 24 bases lay between the germline ends. There are 18 residues in the CDR3. Germline CDR1 is SGHRS and CDR2 is YFSETQ. This CDR3 reads CASSFEGGSPPRSNIQYF. CDR3 in DNA: TGCGCCAGCAGCTTTGAGGGCGGAAGCCCTCCCCGCTCAAACATTCAGTACTTC.